This T cell receptor beta chain is drawn from a study of control samples from healthy donors and cancer patients. After removal of 8 bases from V and 0 bases from J, the junction contained 4 bases not matched to a gene. CDR1 is SNHLY and CDR2 is FYNNEI in the germline V gene. This CDR3 is built from 13 residues. Produced via immunoSEQ multiplex PCR; TCRdb's table is partial and in-frame only. The sample consists of under 40,000 clones, around 88% of them appearing once. The genes are TRBV2 and TRBJ2-7, with 7 bases lining up with TRBD1. Material for sequencing was PBMCs. The TCR sequence derives from a woman aged 55 to 70 with lung cancer. The CDR3 loop is CASQGVGSYEQYF. CDR3 in DNA: TGTGCCAGCCAGGGGGTTGGCTCCTACGAGCAGTACTTC.